Here is one T cell receptor (beta chain) with its context. This entry is derived from a study of blood T cell repertoires in COVID-19. About the research overall: Samples of COVID-19 (acute and convalescent) were obtained from the United States, Italy and Spain. T cells, B-cell-depleted T cells, or PBMCs provided the cDNA or gDNA that served as material.

V was pared by 7 bases and J by 2 bases, with 17 bases between. This CDR3 spans 14 amino acids. Germline CDR1 reads SQVTM; CDR2 reads ANQGSEA. As handled by the study authors: Quantification of nucleated cells was approximated via reference gene primer amplification. The data were produced by immunoSEQ multiplex PCR, yet TCRdb's version contains in-frame clones alone and is incomplete. Clone size and the V and J calls come from that table; the DNA yielded D and trimming. The table lists about 150,000 clones, more than 75% of them singletons. The V gene is TRBV29-1, the J gene TRBJ2-5; TRBD1 is a possible D gene (5 bases). This clonotype was obtained from a man aged 45-65 years who had recovered from COVID-19. The sample taken for sequencing was peripheral blood. The CDR3 region is CSASRRGPQETQYF. The DNA of the CDR3 is TGCAGCGCCTCCCGTAGGGGTCCGCAAGAGACCCAGTACTTC.